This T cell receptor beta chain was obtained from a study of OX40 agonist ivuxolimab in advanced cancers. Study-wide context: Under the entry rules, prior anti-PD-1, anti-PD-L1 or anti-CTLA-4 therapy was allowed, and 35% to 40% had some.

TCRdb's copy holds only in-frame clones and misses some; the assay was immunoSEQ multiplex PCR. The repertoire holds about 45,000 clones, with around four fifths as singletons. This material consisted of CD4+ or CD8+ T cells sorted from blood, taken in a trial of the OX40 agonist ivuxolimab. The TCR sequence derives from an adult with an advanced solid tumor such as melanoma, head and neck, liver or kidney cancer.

Here the CDR3 reads CASSGLAGGREQFF. The CDR3 DNA reads TGTGCCAGCAGCGGACTAGCGGGAGGCAGGGAGCAGTTCTTC. This rearrangement joins TRBV6-5 to TRBJ2-1; TRBD2 matches at 14 bases. After removal of 6 bases from V and 10 bases from J, the junction contained 5 bases not matched to a gene. The CDR3 length is 14 residues. Germline values: CDR1 MNHEY, CDR2 SVGAGI.